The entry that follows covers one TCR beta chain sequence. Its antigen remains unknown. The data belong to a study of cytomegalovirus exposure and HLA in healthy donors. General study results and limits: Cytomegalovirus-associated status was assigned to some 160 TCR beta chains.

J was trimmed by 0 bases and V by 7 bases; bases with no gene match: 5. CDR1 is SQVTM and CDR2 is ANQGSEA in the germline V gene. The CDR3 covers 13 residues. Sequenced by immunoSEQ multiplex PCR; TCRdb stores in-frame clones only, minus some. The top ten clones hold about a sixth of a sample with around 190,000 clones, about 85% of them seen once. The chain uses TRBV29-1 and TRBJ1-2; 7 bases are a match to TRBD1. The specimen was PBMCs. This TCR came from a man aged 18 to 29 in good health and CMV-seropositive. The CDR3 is CSAPGTANYGYTF. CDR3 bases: TGCAGCGCCCCCGGGACAGCTAACTATGGCTACACCTTC.